These 22 T cell receptor beta chains share one sample of origin, sequenced in a study of blood T cell repertoires in COVID-19. Method: immunoSEQ multiplex PCR; TCRdb's copy keeps in-frame clones and lacks some. The repertoire holds roughly 250,000 clones, with 70% to 90% as singletons. The source material was PBMCs or T cells enriched from blood (not recorded which). Receptors were obtained from a middle-aged woman with acute COVID-19.

The CDR3 here is CASSFTYSNQPQHF. Here the CDR3 DNA reads TGTGCCAGCAGTTTTACCTATAGCAATCAGCCCCAGCATTTT. This sequence joins TRBV27 and TRBJ1-5; no definite D call. The germline V gene encodes CDR1 MNHEY and CDR2 SMNVEV (reference sequence). The CDR3 runs to 14 residues. The V and J ends lost 3 bases and 0 bases respectively, with 6 bases between them.

Here the CDR3 DNA reads TGCGCCAGCAGCCAAGGGACAGTGTGGCTGAACACTGAAGCTTTCTTT. This codes for CASSQGTVWLNTEAFF. This rearrangement joins TRBV4-1 to TRBJ1-1, with TRBD1 as a possible D gene (6 bases). Germline V gene data show CDR1 as MGHRA and CDR2 as YSYEKL. The CDR3 is made up of 16 amino acids. Trimming cost V 1 base and J 0 bases, with 12 bases left between them.

V and J are TRBV3-1 (or the pseudogene TRBV3-2) and TRBJ2-2; TRBD2 is a possible D gene (6 bases). The CDR3 consists of 16 residues. Germline V gene sequence: CDR1 LGHDT, CDR2 YNNKEL (reference sequence). Trimming cost V 1 base and J 3 bases, with 12 bases left between them. In DNA, the CDR3 is TGTGCCAGCAGCCAAGGTGGAGGGATGGACACCGGGGAGCTGTTTTTT. Translated: CASSQGGGMDTGELFF.

This chain joins TRBV19 and TRBJ1-1; no reliable D call. V lost 6 bases and J 5 bases, leaving 10 bases between the germline ends. Germline V gene data show CDR1 as LNHDA and CDR2 as SQIVND (reference sequence). CDR3 size: 12 residues. The CDR3 here is CASRAPGTEAFF. As DNA, the CDR3 is TGTGCCAGTAGAGCACCCGGGACTGAAGCTTTCTTT. Filled out from reference TRBV19 and TRBJ1-1, the complete variable domain reads DGGITQSPKYLFRKEGQNVTLSCEQNLNHDAMYWYRQDPGQGLRLIYYSQIVNDFQKGDIAEGYSVSREKKESFPLTVTSAQKNPTAFYLCASRAPGTEAFFGQGTRLTVV.

The chain couples TRBV19 to TRBJ1-2, with 8 nucleotides matching TRBD1. The germline V gene has CDR1 LNHDA and CDR2 SQIVND (reference sequence). The CDR3 contains 16 residues. V shed 4 bases and J 0 bases; nucleotides not matched to a gene: 7. The CDR3 DNA reads as TGTGCCAGTAGTAGGGACAGGAATGAAGCTAACTATGGCTACACCTTC. The encoded protein is CASSRDRNEANYGYTF.

The CDR3 reads CSVNLPGLGNTIYF. The CDR3, as DNA: TGCAGCGTTAATCTCCCCGGGTTGGGAAACACCATATATTTT. The chain uses TRBV29-1 and TRBJ1-3; D is undetermined. Germline V lookup: CDR1 SQVTM, CDR2 ANQGSEA. This CDR3 spans 14 amino acids. Trimming took 5 bases from V and 4 from J, leaving 15 bases between them.

The rearrangement uses TRBV7-6 and TRBJ2-5; TRBD1 matches 12 bases. From germline, CDR1 is SGHVS and CDR2 FNYEAQ. The CDR3 is made up of 17 amino acids. J gave up 1 base and V 2 bases, and 5 bases lay outside the gene matches. CDR3 sequence (DNA): TGTGCCAGCAGCTTACTACCGGGACAGGGGGCCCAAGAGACCCAGTACTTC. It encodes CASSLLPGQGAQETQYF. The entire variable domain, with the rest obtained from reference TRBV7-6 and TRBJ2-5, is as follows: GAGVSQSPRYKVTKRGQDVALRCDPISGHVSLYWYRQALGQGPEFLTYFNYEAQQDKSGLPNDRFSAERPEGSISTLTIQRTEQRDSAMYRCASSLLPGQGAQETQYFGPGTRLLVL.

The J gene is TRBJ1-1, the V gene TRBV10-3; a weak D match, TRBD1 (5 bases). This CDR3 is built from 13 residues. V lost 10 bases and J 0 bases, leaving 12 bases between the germline ends. CDR1 ENHRY and CDR2 SYGVKD come from the germline V gene. The CDR3 protein is CATQQDVNTEAFF. For the CDR3, the DNA is TGTGCCACCCAACAGGATGTGAACACTGAAGCTTTCTTT.

The chain's CDR3 is CASSQDAGGVDEQYF. The CDR3 DNA reads TGTGCCAGCAGCCAAGATGCGGGGGGGGTCGACGAGCAGTACTTC. V is TRBV3-1 (or the pseudogene TRBV3-2) and J is TRBJ2-7; TRBD2 matches 9 bases. CDR1 is LGHDT and CDR2 is YNNKEL in the germline V gene (reference sequence). This CDR3 comprises 15 residues. The V and J ends lost 0 bases and 5 bases, in that order; junction bases with no gene match: 5.

The V gene is TRBV7-2, the J gene TRBJ1-2; possible D gene TRBD1, 5 bases. Deletions cut 5 bases from V and 3 bases from J, with 16 bases between. CDR1 and CDR2 from the germline V gene are SGHTA and FQGNSA. CDR3 length: 15 residues. The CDR3 loop is CASSPRRGVYYGYTF. CDR3 DNA: TGTGCCAGCAGCCCCAGAAGGGGCGTCTACTATGGCTACACCTTC.

CDR3 nucleotides: TGCAGCGTTGAAGATTATTCGGCAGGGGATGGCTACACCTTC. Its protein is CSVEDYSAGDGYTF. The rearrangement links TRBV29-1 to TRBJ1-2, with a weak D call TRBD1 (6 bases). This CDR3 contains 14 residues. V lost 0 bases and J 6 bases, leaving 14 bases between the germline ends. Germline CDR1 and CDR2: SQVTM and ANQGSEA. Full variable domain (outside the CDR3, taken from reference TRBV29-1 and TRBJ1-2): SAVISQKPSRDICQRGTSLTIQCQVDSQVTMMFWYRQQPGQSLTLIATANQGSEATYESGFVIDKFPISRPNLTFSTLTVSNMSPEDSSIYLCSVEDYSAGDGYTFGSGTRLTVV.

This chain connects TRBV28 to TRBJ2-7; 8 bases map to TRBD1. This CDR3 has 14 residues. J was trimmed by 1 base and V by 9 bases; bases with no gene match: 8. The germline gives CDR1 MDHEN, CDR2 SYDVKM. The CDR3 sequence: CASTLGDRSYEQYF. The DNA of the CDR3 is TGTGCCAGTACCCTCGGGGACAGGTCCTACGAGCAGTACTTC. The entire variable domain, with the rest obtained from reference TRBV28 and TRBJ2-7, is as follows: DVKVTQSSRYLVKRTGEKVFLECVQDMDHENMFWYRQDPGLGLRLIYFSYDVKMKEKGDIPEGYSVSREKKERFSLILESASTNQTSMYLCASTLGDRSYEQYFGPGTRLTVT.

The CDR3 DNA reads TGTGCCAGCAGCTTGAGGGGGTCAGCGGGAGGGTACAATGAGCAGTTCTTC. It yields the protein CASSLRGSAGGYNEQFF. The J gene is TRBJ2-1, the V gene TRBV7-3; 10 positions match TRBD2. The V segment lost 3 bases and the J segment 4 bases; nucleotides outside the gene matches: 9. In germline, CDR1 is SGHTA, CDR2 FQGTGA. This CDR3 comprises 17 residues.

The J gene is TRBJ1-3, the V gene TRBV29-1, with TRBD1 identical over 8 bases. Trimming took 1 base from V and 1 from J; bases not matched to a gene: 9. This CDR3 comprises 17 residues. Germline-derived CDR1 and CDR2 are SQVTM and ANQGSEA. Written as DNA, the CDR3 is TGCAGCGTTGAAGGGGGGTTGGGACAGGTTTCTGGAAACACCATATATTTT. Encoded protein: CSVEGGLGQVSGNTIYF.

The gene calls are TRBV4-2 and TRBJ2-7; 13 positions match TRBD2. The germline CDR1 and CDR2 sequences are LGHNA and YNFKEQ. V lost 3 bases and J lost 4; bases outside the gene matches: 9. The CDR3 sequence is 17 residues long. CDR3 sequence: CASSHVGLAGEAYEQYF. As DNA, the CDR3 is TGTGCCAGCAGCCATGTAGGACTAGCGGGAGAGGCGTACGAGCAGTACTTC.

The rearrangement joins TRBV30 to TRBJ1-5; no firm D call. The CDR3 loop spans 14 amino acids. CDR1 GTSNPN and CDR2 SVGIG come from the germline V gene (reference sequence). V shed 0 bases and J shed 5 bases, with 11 bases lying between them. CDR3 nucleotides: TGTGCCTGGAGTGTAGGAGGGTTTGATCAGCCCCAGCATTTT. The encoded protein is CAWSVGGFDQPQHF.

The rearrangement uses TRBV5-1 and TRBJ2-7; 8 nucleotides agree with TRBD2. V shed 4 bases and J 0 bases; nucleotides not matched to a gene: 3. Germline V CDR1 and CDR2: SGHRS, YFSETQ. The CDR3 has 14 amino acids. CDR3 amino acids: CASSQSGSSYEQYF. The CDR3 bases are TGCGCCAGCAGCCAAAGCGGGAGCTCCTACGAGCAGTACTTC. Combining the CDR3 with reference TRBV5-1 and TRBJ2-7 gives the whole variable domain KAGVTQTPRYLIKTRGQQVTLSCSPISGHRSVSWYQQTPGQGLQFLFEYFSETQRNKGNFPGRFSGRQFSNSRSEMNVSTLELGDSALYLCASSQSGSSYEQYFGPGTRLTVT.

The table lists this clone with a few counts. The chain is built from TRBV23-1 and TRBJ1-1, with TRBD1 identical over 7 bases. TRBV23-1 is given ORF status, its function remaining uncertain. The CDR3 length is 16 residues. The V gene end was trimmed by 4 bases and the J gene end by 1 base; junction bases not matched to a gene: 9. DNA of the CDR3: TGCGCCAGCAGTCCCCTCCCGGGGACAGCGAACACTGAAGCTTTCTTT. Amino acids: CASSPLPGTANTEAFF.

This clone has just a few counts. J is TRBJ2-1 and V is TRBV19; 9 nucleotides line up with TRBD2. V lost 3 bases, J lost 4 bases, and 10 bases stayed unmatched. This CDR3 spans 17 amino acids. Germline V gene sequence: CDR1 LNHDA, CDR2 SQIVND (reference sequence). The DNA of the CDR3 is TGTGCCAGTAGTATTAAGGCTAGCGGGATTAATTACAATGAGCAGTTCTTC. The encoded protein is CASSIKASGINYNEQFF. The whole variable domain, filled in from reference TRBV19 and TRBJ2-1, reads DGGITQSPKYLFRKEGQNVTLSCEQNLNHDAMYWYRQDPGQGLRLIYYSQIVNDFQKGDIAEGYSVSREKKESFPLTVTSAQKNPTAFYLCASSIKASGINYNEQFFGPGTRLTVL.

This clone was counted between two and nine times. The chain joins TRBV11-2 to TRBJ2-3, with unresolved D. Germline CDR1 reads SGHAT; CDR2 reads FQNNGV. This CDR3 comprises 14 residues. The V end was cut by 3 bases, the J end by 2 bases, with 9 bases between. The CDR3: CASSLGSYTDTQYF. The DNA for the CDR3 is TGTGCCAGCAGCTTGGGCAGCTACACAGATACGCAGTATTTT.

J is TRBJ2-6 and V is TRBV7-8; 7 bases match TRBD1. The trim removed 3 bases at V and 3 bases at J, leaving 2 bases unmatched. This CDR3 has 15 residues. CDR1 and CDR2 from the germline V gene are SGHVS and FQNEAQ. CDR3 region: CASSLTGIGANVLTF. In nucleotides, the CDR3 is TGTGCCAGCAGCTTGACAGGGATTGGGGCCAACGTCCTGACTTTC.

The chain has TRBV5-1 and TRBJ1-6, with TRBD1 as a possible D gene (6 bases). The V gene's germline CDR1 is SGHRS and CDR2 YFSETQ. This CDR3 is built from 15 residues. The V end was cut by 2 bases, the J end by 6 bases, with 12 bases between. The CDR3 coding sequence is TGCGCCAGCAGCTTAGAGACAGGCTTTAATTCACCCCTCCACTTT. Translating gives CASSLETGFNSPLHF.